This paragraph reports one T cell receptor (beta chain). The antigen is not known. The use of a sample-barcoded 5' primer and a J-beta primer mix characterized a second PCR of about 6 to 11 cycles. Via MiXCR, TCRdb re-called the 5' RACE reads, giving one row per CDR3 protein. The table has hundreds of thousands of distinct CDR3 sequences, 21% seen once. The CDR3 runs 13 residues. The V end lost 1 base, the J end lost 3 bases, and 9 bases lay between the germline ends. Germline lookup yields CDR1 SQVTM and CDR2 ANQGSEA. This entry is derived from a study of blood T cells in healthy people across ages. Whole-study results and caveats: The study lacked donor CMV status, which possibly confounded expanded clonotype changes. Correlation between TCR beta diversity and naive T cell percentage was strong.

The sequencing input was blood. This TCR was sampled from a man aged 70 or older in good health. The V gene is TRBV29-1, the J gene TRBJ2-5; D gene uncertain. In nucleotides, the CDR3 is TGCAGCGTTGAAGGGGGTGGGAAAGAGACCCAGTACTTC. Translation gives CSVEGGGKETQYF. Looking up the rest from reference TRBV29-1 and TRBJ2-5 gives the full variable domain: SAVISQKPSRDICQRGTSLTIQCQVDSQVTMMFWYRQQPGQSLTLIATANQGSEATYESGFVIDKFPISRPNLTFSTLTVSNMSPEDSSIYLCSVEGGGKETQYFGPGTRLLVL.